This T cell receptor (beta chain) was profiled in a study of OX40 agonist ivuxolimab in advanced cancers. In the study overall: Dose-escalation patients had hepatocellular carcinoma, melanoma, renal cell or head and neck cancer. Previous treatment with anti-PD-1, anti-PD-L1 or anti-CTLA-4 therapy was allowed; about 37% had received some.

Germline lookup yields CDR1 SGHRS and CDR2 YFSETQ. V gave up 0 bases and J gave up 6 bases, with 11 bases separating them. This CDR3 region has 14 residues. Study results and caveats: Those patients achieving a partial response at 0.1-3.0 mg/kg showed among the lowest clonal expansion.

Produced via immunoSEQ multiplex PCR; TCRdb's table is partial and in-frame only. The sample lists about 5,100 clones; roughly 67% were seen once. Points on this clone: The antigen remains undetermined.

This clonotype originated in an adult with an advanced solid tumor such as melanoma, head and neck, liver or kidney cancer. The sample was CD4+ or CD8+ T cells sorted from blood, taken in a trial of the OX40 agonist ivuxolimab. The chain is built from TRBV5-1 and TRBJ2-3; tentatively, D is TRBD1 (5 bases). The DNA of the CDR3 is TGCGCCAGCAGCTTGGACTCAGGGTCCGATACGCAGTATTTT. Its protein product is CASSLDSGSDTQYF.